The sample holds many counts of the clone carrying this T cell receptor beta chain. Its antigen is undetermined. The starting material, around 9.3 ml of fresh peripheral blood, provided the PBMCs. Germline CDR1 is SGHVS and CDR2 is FQNEAQ. With 4 bases removed from V and 6 bases from J, the gap between germline ends came to 18 bases. The CDR3 length is 15 residues. The data stem from a study of Graves' ophthalmopathy and Graves' hyperthyroidism. Study-level findings and limits: Its predictions of ophthalmopathy progression gave the model 70.59% sensitivity and about 72% specificity. Most thyroid-expanded clonotypes exceeding 0.001 frequency were also found in blood.

Transcripts of RNA were the source for amplifying TCR beta CDR3 regions. Following a first-round RT-PCR that used HTBI primers, a second-round multiplex PCR was carried out. TCRdb ran MiXCR on the multiplex PCR reads and lists one entry per CDR3 protein. This sample carries about half a million distinct CDR3 sequences, approximately 15% of them seen once, and the ten largest clones take approximately 9.8%. The sample comprised blood. This TCR derives from a woman in her twenties or thirties with Graves' ophthalmopathy. The chain is built from TRBV7-8 and TRBJ1-1, with D maybe TRBD1 (6 bases). CDR3 nucleotides: TGTGCCAGCAGCTCCCGAGGACAGAACTGGGCTGAAGCTTTCTTT. It codes for CASSSRGQNWAEAFF.